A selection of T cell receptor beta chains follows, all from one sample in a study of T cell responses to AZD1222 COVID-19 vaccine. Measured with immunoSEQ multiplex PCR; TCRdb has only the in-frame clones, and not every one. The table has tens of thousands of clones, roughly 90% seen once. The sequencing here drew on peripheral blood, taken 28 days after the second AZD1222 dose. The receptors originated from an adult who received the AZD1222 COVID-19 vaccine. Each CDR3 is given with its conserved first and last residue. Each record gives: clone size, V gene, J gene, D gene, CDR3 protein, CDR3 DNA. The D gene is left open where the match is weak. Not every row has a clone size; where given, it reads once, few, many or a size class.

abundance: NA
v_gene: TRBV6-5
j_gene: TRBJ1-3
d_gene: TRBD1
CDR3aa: CASSYSKRGPGNTIYF
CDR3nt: TGTGCCAGCAGTTACTCGAAAAGGGGGCCTGGAAACACCATATATTTT

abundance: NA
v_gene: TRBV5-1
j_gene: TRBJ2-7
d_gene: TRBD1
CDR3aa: CASSPGTGRSYEQYF
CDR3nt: TGCGCCAGCAGCCCCGGGACAGGGCGGTCCTACGAGCAGTACTTC

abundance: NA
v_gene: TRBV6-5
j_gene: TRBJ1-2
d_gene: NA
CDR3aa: CASRVDNNYGYTF
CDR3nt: TGTGCCAGCAGAGTCGACAACAACTATGGCTACACCTTC

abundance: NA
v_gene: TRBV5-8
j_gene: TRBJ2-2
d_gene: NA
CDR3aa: CASSLGHTTGELFF
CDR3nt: TGTGCCAGCAGCTTGGGGCATACCACCGGGGAGCTGTTTTTT

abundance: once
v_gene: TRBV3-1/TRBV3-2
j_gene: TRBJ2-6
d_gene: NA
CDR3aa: CASSQGSPGANVLTF
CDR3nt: TGTGCCAGCAGCCAAGGGAGTCCCGGGGCCAACGTCCTGACTTTC

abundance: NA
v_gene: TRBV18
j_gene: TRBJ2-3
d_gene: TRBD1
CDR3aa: CASSQGQGGNTQYF
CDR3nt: TGTGCCAGCTCGCAGGGACAGGGAGGAAATACGCAGTATTTT

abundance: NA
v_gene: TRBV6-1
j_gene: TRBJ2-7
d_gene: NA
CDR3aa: CASSVVSLSGVHYEQYF
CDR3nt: TGTGCCAGCAGTGTGGTCTCATTGAGCGGCGTTCACTACGAGCAGTACTTC

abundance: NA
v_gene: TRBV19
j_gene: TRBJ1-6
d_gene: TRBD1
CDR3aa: CASSWTGYSYNSPLHF
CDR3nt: TGTGCCAGTAGTTGGACAGGGTACTCCTATAATTCACCCCTCCACTTT

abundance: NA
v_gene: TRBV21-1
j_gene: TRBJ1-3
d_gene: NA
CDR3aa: CASSKEVDRDNRNTIYF
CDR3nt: TGTGCCAGCAGCAAAGAGGTGGACAGGGACAACAGAAACACCATATATTTT

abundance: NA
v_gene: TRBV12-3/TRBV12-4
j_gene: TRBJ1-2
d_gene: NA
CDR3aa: CASSLLPGSYTF
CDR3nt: TGTGCCAGCAGTTTATTACCAGGAAGCTACACCTTC

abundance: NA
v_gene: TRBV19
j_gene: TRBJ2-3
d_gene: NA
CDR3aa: CASSMASDSTDTQYF
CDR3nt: TGTGCCAGTAGTATGGCTAGCGATAGCACAGATACGCAGTATTTT

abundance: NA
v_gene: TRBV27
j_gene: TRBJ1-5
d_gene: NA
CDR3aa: CASSLGAGGQPQHF
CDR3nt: TGTGCCAGCAGTTTAGGGGCAGGTGGTCAGCCCCAGCATTTT

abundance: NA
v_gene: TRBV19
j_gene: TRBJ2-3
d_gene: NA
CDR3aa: CASSIFSDDTQYF
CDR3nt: TGTGCCAGTAGTATTTTTAGCGACGATACGCAGTATTTT

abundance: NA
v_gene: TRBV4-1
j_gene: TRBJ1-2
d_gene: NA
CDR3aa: CASSQEGGDSYGYTF
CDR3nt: TGCGCCAGCAGCCAAGAGGGCGGGGACTCCTATGGCTACACCTTC

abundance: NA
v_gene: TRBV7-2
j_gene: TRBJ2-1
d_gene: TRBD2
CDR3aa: CASSLVAGETKFF
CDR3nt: TGTGCCAGCAGCTTAGTAGCGGGAGAGACAAAGTTCTTC

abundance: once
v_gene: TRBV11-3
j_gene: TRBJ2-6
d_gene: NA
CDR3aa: CASSPDGANVLTF
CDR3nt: TGTGCCAGCAGCCCGGATGGGGCCAACGTCCTGACTTTC

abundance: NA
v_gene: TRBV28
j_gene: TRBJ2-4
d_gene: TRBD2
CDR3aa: CASRPPLAGVSGSKNIQYF
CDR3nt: TGTGCCAGCAGGCCTCCCCTAGCGGGAGTATCAGGGTCCAAAAACATTCAGTACTTC

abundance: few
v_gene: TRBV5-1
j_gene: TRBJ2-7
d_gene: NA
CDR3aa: CASSPLPTIQPHEQYF
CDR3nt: TGCGCCAGCAGCCCTCTCCCGACTATTCAGCCCCACGAGCAGTACTTC

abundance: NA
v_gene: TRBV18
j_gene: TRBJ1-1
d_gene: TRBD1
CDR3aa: CASSLDRGEAFF
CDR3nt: TGTGCCAGCTCATTAGACAGGGGTGAAGCTTTCTTT

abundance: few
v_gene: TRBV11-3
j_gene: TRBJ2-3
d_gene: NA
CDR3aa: CASSYITDTQYF
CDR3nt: TGTGCCAGCAGCTATATCACAGATACGCAGTATTTT

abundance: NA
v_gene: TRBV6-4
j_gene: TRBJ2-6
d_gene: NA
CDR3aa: CASTEPGSGANVLTF
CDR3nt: TGTGCCAGCACCGAGCCAGGGAGTGGGGCCAACGTCCTGACTTTC

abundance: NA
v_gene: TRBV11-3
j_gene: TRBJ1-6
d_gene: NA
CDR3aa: CASSLRGGANSPLHF
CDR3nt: TGTGCCAGCAGCCTACGGGGGGGGGCGAATTCACCCCTCCACTTT

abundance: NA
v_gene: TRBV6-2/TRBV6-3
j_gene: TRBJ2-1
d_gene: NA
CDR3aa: CASSYPSRNNEQFF
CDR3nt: TGTGCCAGCAGTTACCCTTCCAGAAACAATGAGCAGTTCTTC

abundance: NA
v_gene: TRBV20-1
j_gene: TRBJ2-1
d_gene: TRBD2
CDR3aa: CSASGRAWQFF
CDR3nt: TGCAGTGCTAGCGGGAGGGCCTGGCAGTTCTTC

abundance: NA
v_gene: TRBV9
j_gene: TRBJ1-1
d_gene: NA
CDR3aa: CASSTLEAFGEAFF
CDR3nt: TGTGCCAGCAGCACCTTGGAGGCGTTCGGTGAAGCTTTCTTT